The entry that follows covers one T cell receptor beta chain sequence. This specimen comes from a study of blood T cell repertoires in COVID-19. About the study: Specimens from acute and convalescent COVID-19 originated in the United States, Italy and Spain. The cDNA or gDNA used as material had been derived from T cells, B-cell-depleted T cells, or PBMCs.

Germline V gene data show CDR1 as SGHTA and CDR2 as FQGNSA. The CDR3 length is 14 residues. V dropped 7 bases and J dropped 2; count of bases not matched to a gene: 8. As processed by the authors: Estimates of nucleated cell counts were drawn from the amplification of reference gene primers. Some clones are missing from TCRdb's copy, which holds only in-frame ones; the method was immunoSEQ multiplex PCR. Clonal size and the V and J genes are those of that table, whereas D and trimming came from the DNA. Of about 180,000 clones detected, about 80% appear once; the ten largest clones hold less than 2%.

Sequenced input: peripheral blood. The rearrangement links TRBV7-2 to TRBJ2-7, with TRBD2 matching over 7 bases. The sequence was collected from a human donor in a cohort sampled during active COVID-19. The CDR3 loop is CASTYDRGAYEQYF. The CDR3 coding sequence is TGTGCCAGCACCTACGATCGGGGGGCCTACGAGCAGTACTTC.